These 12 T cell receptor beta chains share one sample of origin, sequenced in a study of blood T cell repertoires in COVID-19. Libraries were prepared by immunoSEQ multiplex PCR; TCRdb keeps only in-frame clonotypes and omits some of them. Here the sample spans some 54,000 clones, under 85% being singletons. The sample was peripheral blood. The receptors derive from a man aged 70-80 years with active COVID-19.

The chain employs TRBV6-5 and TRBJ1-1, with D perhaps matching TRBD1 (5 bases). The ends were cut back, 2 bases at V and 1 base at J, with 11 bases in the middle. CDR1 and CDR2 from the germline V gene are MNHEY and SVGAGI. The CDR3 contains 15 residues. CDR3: CASSYGRTTNTEAFF. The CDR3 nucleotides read TGTGCCAGCAGTTACGGCCGGACAACGAACACTGAAGCTTTCTTT.

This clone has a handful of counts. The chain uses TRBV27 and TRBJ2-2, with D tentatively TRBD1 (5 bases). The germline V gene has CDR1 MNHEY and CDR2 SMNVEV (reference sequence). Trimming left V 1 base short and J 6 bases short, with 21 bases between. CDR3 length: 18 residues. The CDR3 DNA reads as TGTGCCAGCAGTTTATACCCCCCGGGTATGGGGCGGCCCGGGGAGCTGTTTTTT. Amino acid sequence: CASSLYPPGMGRPGELFF.

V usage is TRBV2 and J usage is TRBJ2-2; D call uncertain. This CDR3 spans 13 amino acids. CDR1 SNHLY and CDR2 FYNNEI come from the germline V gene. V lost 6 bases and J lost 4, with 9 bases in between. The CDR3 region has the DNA TGTGCCAGCAGAATCGGTGGCACCGGGGAGCTGTTTTTT. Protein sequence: CASRIGGTGELFF. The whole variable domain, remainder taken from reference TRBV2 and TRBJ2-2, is EPEVTQTPSHQVTQMGQEVILRCVPISNHLYFYWYRQILGQKVEFLVSFYNNEISEKSEIFDDQFSVERPDGSNFTLKIRSTKLEDSAMYFCASRIGGTGELFFGEGSRLTVL.

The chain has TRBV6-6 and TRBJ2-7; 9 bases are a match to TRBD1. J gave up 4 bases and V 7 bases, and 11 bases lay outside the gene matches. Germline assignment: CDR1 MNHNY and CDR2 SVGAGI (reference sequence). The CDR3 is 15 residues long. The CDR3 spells CASNSPDRGGYEQYF. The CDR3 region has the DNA TGTGCCAGCAATTCCCCGGACAGGGGCGGGTACGAGCAGTACTTC.

CDR3 coding DNA: TGTGCCAGCAGCCCAACAGGGGGCTTCTACAATGAGCAGTTCTTC. It is translated as CASSPTGGFYNEQFF. The chain joins TRBV7-3 to TRBJ2-1, with 9 bases matching TRBD1. CDR1 and CDR2 from the germline V gene are SGHTA and FQGTGA. The CDR3 has 15 amino acids. V shed 5 bases and J 3 bases; nucleotides not matched to a gene: 5. Full variable domain (remainder filled in from reference TRBV7-3 and TRBJ2-1): GAGVSQTPSNKVTEKGKYVELRCDPISGHTALYWYRQSLGQGPEFLIYFQGTGAADDSGLPNDRFFAVRPEGSVSTLKIQRTERGDSAVYLCASSPTGGFYNEQFFGPGTRLTVL.

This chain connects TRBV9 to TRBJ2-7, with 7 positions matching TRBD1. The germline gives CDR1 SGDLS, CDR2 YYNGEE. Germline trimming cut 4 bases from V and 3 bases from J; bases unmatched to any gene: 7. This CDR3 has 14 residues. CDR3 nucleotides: TGTGCCAGCAGCCCGTACCGGGACAGCTACGAGCAGTACTTC. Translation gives CASSPYRDSYEQYF.

As DNA, the CDR3 is TGCGCCAGCAGACAGGGGGACGAGCAGTACTTC. This translates into CASRQGDEQYF. This chain uses TRBV4-1 with TRBJ2-7, with 8 bases aligning to TRBD1. Trimming cost V 6 bases and J 5 bases; bases outside gene matches: 0. The CDR3 has 11 residues. In germline, CDR1 is MGHRA, CDR2 YSYEKL.

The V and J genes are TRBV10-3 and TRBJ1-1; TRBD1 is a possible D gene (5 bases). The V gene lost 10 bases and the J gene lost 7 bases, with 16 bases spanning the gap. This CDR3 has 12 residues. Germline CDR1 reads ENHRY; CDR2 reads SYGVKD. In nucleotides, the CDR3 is TGTGCCACGGCTCCGGACAAACATGAAGCTTTCTTT. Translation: CATAPDKHEAFF.

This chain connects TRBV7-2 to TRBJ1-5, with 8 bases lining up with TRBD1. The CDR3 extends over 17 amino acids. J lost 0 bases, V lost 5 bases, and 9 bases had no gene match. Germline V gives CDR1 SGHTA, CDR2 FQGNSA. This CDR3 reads CASSPRGQGYSNQPQHF. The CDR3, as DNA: TGTGCCAGCAGCCCCAGAGGACAGGGATATAGCAATCAGCCCCAGCATTTT.

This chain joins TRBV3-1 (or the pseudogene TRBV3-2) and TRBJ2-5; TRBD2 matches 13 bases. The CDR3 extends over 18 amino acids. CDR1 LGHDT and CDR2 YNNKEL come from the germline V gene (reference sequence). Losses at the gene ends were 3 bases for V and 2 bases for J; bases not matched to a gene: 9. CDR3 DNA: TGTGCCAGCAGCCACCGACTAGCGGGGGGTGTCGGTCAAGAGACCCAGTACTTC. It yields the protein CASSHRLAGGVGQETQYF.

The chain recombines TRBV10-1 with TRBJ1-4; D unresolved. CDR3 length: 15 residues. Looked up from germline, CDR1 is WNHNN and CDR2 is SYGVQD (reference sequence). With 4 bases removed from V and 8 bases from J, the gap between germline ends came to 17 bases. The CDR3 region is CASSGPPTHPEKLFF. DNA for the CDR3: TGCGCCAGCAGTGGCCCCCCCACTCACCCCGAAAAACTGTTTTTT.

CDR3 loop: CASSASGTVNSPLHF. The CDR3 nucleotides are TGTGCCAGTAGTGCGTCCGGGACAGTTAATTCACCCCTCCACTTT. This sequence joins TRBV19 and TRBJ1-6; 7 bases fit TRBD1. This CDR3 has 15 amino acids. The V segment lost 5 bases and the J segment 6 bases; nucleotides outside the gene matches: 7. Germline V gene lookup returns CDR1 LNHDA and CDR2 SQIVND (reference sequence).